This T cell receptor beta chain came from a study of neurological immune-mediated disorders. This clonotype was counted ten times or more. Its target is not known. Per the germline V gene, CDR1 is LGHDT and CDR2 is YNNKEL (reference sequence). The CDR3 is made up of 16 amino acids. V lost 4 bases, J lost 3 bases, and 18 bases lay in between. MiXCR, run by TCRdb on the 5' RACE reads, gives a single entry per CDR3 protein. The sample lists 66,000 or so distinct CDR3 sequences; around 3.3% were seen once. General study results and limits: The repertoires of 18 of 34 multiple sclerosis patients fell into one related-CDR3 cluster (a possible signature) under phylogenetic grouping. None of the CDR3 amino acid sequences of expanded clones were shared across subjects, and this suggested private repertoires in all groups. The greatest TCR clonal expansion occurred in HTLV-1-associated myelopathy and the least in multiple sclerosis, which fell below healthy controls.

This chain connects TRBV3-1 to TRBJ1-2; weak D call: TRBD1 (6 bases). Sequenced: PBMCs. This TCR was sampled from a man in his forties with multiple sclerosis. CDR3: CASSRGHHPRDYGYTF. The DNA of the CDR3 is TGTGCCAGCAGCCGGGGACACCACCCGAGGGACTATGGCTACACCTTC.